This T cell receptor (beta chain) was profiled in a study of cytomegalovirus exposure and HLA in healthy donors. Study conclusions and caveats: A later analysis reportedly identified an Asian-associated ancestry cluster as carrying fewer N-insertions than the approximately 710-donor mean. The study listed 164 cytomegalovirus-associated TCR beta chains. Because they were indistinguishable, some V segments, including TRBV6-2 and TRBV6-3, were excluded. V- and J-gene trimming of TCR beta was linked (in a later analysis) to a missense DCLRE1C variant.

About this clone itself: The target antigen is unknown.

60 Vbeta and 13 Jbeta primers were used in PCR. Measured with immunoSEQ multiplex PCR; TCRdb has only the in-frame clones, and not every one. This table holds under 200,000 clones, 77% found once. Trimming took 0 bases from V and 0 from J, leaving 12 bases between them. The CDR3 is 16 amino acids. Germline loops: CDR1 GTSNPN, CDR2 SVGIG (reference sequence). The specimen sequenced was PBMCs. This chain joins TRBV30 and TRBJ1-5, with D uncertain. This clonotype originated in a woman between 40 and 50 years old in good health and CMV-seropositive. CDR3 sequence reads: CAWSVATPYSNQPQHF. CDR3 sequence (DNA): TGTGCCTGGAGTGTCGCGACACCCTATAGCAATCAGCCCCAGCATTTT.